The clone carrying this TCR beta chain appeared many times. Its specificity is not known. For repertoire sequencing, the TCR beta CDR3 regions were amplified from RNA transcripts. Investigators did first-round RT-PCR with HTBI primers, then second-round multiplex PCR. TCRdb independently ran MiXCR on the multiplex PCR reads; one entry per CDR3 protein. The sample holds 500,000 to 600,000 distinct CDR3 sequences, about two fifths seen once. The data are from a study of Graves' ophthalmopathy and Graves' hyperthyroidism. Study results and caveats: Researchers report that a 13-signature model separated ophthalmopathy from stable hyperthyroidism, posting under 90% sensitivity and 75% to 84% specificity.

This CDR3 is built from 13 residues. Germline V gene sequence: CDR1 LGHDT, CDR2 YNNKEL (reference sequence). J was trimmed by 5 bases and V by 4 bases; bases with no gene match: 5. Sequences were obtained from peripheral blood or thyroid tissue (not recorded which). The chain is built from TRBV3-1 and TRBJ2-7; 7 bases line up with TRBD1. This TCR came from an adult man with Graves' hyperthyroidism. CDR3 in DNA: TGTGCCAGCAGCCGCTACGGGACAGACGAGCAGTACTTC. This codes for CASSRYGTDEQYF.